This T cell receptor (beta chain) was observed in a study of OX40 agonist ivuxolimab in advanced cancers. Study-wide background: The dose-escalation cohort was about 83% male, with a mean age of 60 years, ranging roughly 23 to 85. In three patients, partial responses were observed, one with hepatocellular carcinoma and two with cutaneous melanoma.

The CDR3 runs 11 residues. CDR1 and CDR2 from the germline V gene are SGHTS and YDEGEE. V gave up 1 base and J gave up 3 bases, with 2 bases separating them. In regard to this clone: The antigen remains unidentified.

Only in-frame clones appear in the TCRdb table, and some are missing; sequencing was by immunoSEQ multiplex PCR. Among 76,000 or so clones, around 85% were seen once, and the ten largest hold approximately 0.57%. Study-wide findings and caveats: Researchers report that CD8+ T cells had, on average, more expanded clones than CD4+.

With autoimmune disease history or systemic immunosuppression, patients were excluded. The chain is built from TRBV5-8 and TRBJ2-7; D not resolved. The TCR comes from an adult with an advanced solid tumor such as melanoma, head and neck, liver or kidney cancer. Specimen: CD4+ or CD8+ T cells sorted from blood, collected in a trial of the OX40 agonist ivuxolimab. The CDR3 sequence is CASSLRYEQYF. CDR3 coding DNA: TGTGCCAGCAGCTTGCGCTACGAGCAGTACTTC.